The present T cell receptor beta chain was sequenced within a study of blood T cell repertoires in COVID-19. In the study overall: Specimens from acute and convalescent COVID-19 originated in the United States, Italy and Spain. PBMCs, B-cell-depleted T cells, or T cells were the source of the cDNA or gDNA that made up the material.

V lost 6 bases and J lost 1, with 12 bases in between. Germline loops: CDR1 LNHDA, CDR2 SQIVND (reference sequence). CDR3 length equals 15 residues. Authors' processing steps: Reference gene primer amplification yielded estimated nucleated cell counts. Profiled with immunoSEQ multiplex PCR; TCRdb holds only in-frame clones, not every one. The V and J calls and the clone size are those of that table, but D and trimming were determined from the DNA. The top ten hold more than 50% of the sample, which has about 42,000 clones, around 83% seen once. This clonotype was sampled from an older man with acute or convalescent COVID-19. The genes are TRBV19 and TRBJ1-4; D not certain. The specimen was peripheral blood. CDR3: CASSLEPGTNEKLFF. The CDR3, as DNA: TGTGCCAGTAGCCTTGAACCGGGAACTAATGAAAAACTGTTTTTT.